This T cell receptor (beta chain) comes out of a study of T-cell memory formation after mild COVID-19. Findings and caveats of the study: Clones that contracted clustered mainly in CM and EM if CD4+ and in EMRA if CD8+.

As to this clonotype: What it recognizes is unknown.

Germline V gene lookup returns CDR1 KGHSH and CDR2 LQKENI. The CDR3 contains 12 residues. V trimming: 3 bases; J trimming: 12 bases; junction bases outside the gene matches: 8. TCRalpha and TCRbeta libraries used 5'RACE with constant-segment primers and UMIs. One entry per CDR3 protein, called by TCRdb with MiXCR from the 5' RACE reads. The sample lists 190,000 or so distinct CDR3 sequences, around 25% occurring once. Material for sequencing was PBMCs or a T cell subset sorted from them (not recorded which). The sequence derives from an adult woman who had mild COVID-19 (a few samples of this study predate the infection). Cell type and time point are not known. The V and J genes are TRBV18 and TRBJ2-7; TRBD2 aligns across 7 bases. The CDR3 DNA is TGTGCCAGCTCACCTTCGACGGGGGGTCCGTACTTC. Its protein product is CASSPSTGGPYF. Full variable domain (outside the CDR3, taken from reference TRBV18 and TRBJ2-7): NAGVMQNPRHLVRRRGQEARLRCSPMKGHSHVYWYRQLPEEGLKFMVYLQKENIIDESGMPKERFSAEFPKEGPSILRIQQVVRGDSAAYFCASSPSTGGPYFGPGTRLTVT.